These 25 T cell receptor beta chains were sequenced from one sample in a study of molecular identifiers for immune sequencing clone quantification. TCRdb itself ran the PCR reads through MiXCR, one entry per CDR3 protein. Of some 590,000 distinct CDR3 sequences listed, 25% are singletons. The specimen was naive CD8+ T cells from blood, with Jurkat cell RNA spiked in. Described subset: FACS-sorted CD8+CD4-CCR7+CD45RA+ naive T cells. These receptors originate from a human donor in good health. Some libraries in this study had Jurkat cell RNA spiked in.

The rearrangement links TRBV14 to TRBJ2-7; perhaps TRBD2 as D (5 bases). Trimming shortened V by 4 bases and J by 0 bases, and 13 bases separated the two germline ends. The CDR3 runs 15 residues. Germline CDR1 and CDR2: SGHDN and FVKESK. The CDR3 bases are TGTGCCAGCAGCCTATCGGGTAGCGACTCCTACGAGCAGTACTTC. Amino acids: CASSLSGSDSYEQYF.

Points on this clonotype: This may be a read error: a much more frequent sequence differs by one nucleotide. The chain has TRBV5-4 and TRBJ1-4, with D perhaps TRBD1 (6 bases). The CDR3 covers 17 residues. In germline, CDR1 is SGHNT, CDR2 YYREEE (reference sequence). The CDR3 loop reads CASSLLTGPATNEKPFF. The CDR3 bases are TGTGCCAGCAGCTTGCTGACAGGTCCTGCAACTAATGAAAAACCGTTTTTT.

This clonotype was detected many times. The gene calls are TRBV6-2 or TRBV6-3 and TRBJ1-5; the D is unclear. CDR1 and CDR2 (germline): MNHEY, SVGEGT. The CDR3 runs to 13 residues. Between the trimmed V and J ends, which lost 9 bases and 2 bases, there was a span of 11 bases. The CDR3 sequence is CASERGRNQPQHF. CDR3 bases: TGTGCCAGTGAGCGGGGTCGCAATCAGCCCCAGCATTTT.

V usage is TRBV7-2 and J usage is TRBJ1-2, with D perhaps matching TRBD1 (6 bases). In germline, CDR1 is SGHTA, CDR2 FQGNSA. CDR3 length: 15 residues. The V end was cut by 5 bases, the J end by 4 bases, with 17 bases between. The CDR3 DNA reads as TGTGCCAGCAGCGCCGGACAGCTCCTTCCCTATGGCTACACCTTC. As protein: CASSAGQLLPYGYTF.

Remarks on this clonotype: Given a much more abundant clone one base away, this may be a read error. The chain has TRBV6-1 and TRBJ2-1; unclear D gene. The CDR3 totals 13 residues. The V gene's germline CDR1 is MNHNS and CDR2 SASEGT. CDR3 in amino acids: CASSFAADNEQVF. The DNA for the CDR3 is TGTGCCAGCAGTTTTGCGGCAGACAATGAGCAGGTCTTC.

The CDR3 spells CSVELGFGELFF. The DNA for the CDR3 is TGCAGCGTTGAATTAGGGTTCGGGGAGCTGTTTTTT. The chain employs TRBV29-1 and TRBJ2-2; D unclear. The germline V and J ends were trimmed by 2 bases and 7 bases, with 8 bases remaining between them. The CDR3 totals 12 residues. Germline CDR1 reads SQVTM; CDR2 reads ANQGSEA.

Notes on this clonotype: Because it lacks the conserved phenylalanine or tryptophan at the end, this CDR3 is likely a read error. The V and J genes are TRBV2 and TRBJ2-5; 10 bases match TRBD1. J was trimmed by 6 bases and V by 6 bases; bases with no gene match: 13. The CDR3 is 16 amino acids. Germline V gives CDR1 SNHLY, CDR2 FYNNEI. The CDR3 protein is CASRTRDRGELKTQYL. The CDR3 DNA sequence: TGTGCCAGCAGGACCCGGGACAGGGGAGAACTAAAGACCCAGTACCTC.

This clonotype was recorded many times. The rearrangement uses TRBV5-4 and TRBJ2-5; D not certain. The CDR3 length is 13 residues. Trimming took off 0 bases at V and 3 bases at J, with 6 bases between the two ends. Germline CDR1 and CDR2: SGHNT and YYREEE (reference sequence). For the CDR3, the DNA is TGTGCCAGCAGCTTGGGGCAGGAAGAGACCCAGTACTTC. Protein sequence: CASSLGQEETQYF.

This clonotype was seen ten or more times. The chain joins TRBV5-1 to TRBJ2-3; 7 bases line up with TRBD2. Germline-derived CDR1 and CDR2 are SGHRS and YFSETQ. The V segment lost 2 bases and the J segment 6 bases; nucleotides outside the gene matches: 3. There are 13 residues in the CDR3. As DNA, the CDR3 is TGCGCCAGCAGCTTTTATAGCGGGGATACGCAGTATTTT. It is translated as CASSFYSGDTQYF.

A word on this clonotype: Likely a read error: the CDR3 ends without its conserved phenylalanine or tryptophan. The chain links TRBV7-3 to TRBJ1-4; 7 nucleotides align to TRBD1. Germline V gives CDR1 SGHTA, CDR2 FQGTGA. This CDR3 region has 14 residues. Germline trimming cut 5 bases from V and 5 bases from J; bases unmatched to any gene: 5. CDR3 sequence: CASSPRDRNEKLFL. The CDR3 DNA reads TGTGCCAGCAGCCCCCGGGACAGAAATGAAAAACTGTTTTTA.

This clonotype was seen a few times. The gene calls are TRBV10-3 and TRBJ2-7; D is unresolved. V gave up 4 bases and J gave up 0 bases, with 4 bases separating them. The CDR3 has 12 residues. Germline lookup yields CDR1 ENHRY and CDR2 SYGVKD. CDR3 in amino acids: CAISVNSYEQYF. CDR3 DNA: TGTGCCATCAGTGTAAACTCCTACGAGCAGTACTTC.

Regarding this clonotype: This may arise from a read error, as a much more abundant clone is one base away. CDR3 DNA: TGTGCCAGCAGCCAAGAGGGAGAGTGGACAGATACGCAGTATTTT. Its translation is CASSQEGEWTDTQYF. The chain joins TRBV3-1 to TRBJ2-3; the D gene is possibly TRBD2 (5 bases). Trimming removed 0 bases from V and 3 bases from J, with 10 bases in between. Per the germline V gene, CDR1 is LGHDT and CDR2 is YNNKEL (reference sequence). The CDR3 is 15 residues long.

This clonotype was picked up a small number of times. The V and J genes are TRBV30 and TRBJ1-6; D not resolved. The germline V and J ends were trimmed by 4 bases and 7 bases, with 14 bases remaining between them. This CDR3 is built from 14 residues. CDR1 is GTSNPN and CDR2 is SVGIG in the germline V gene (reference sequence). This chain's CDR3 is CAWTAGFGNSPLHF. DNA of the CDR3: TGTGCCTGGACCGCCGGTTTCGGGAATTCACCCCTCCACTTT.

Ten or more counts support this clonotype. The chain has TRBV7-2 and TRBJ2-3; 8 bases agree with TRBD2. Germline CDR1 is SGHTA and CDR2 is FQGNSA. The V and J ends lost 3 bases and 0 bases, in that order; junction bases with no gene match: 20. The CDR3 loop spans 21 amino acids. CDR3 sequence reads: CASSFRMIAGIRDPSTDTQYF. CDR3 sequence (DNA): TGTGCCAGCAGCTTTAGGATGATAGCGGGGATCCGAGACCCTAGCACAGATACGCAGTATTTT.

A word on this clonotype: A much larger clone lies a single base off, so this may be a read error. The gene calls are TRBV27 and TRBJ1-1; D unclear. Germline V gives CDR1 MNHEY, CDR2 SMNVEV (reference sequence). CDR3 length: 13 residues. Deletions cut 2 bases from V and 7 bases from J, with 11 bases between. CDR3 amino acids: CASSLGCKGEAFF. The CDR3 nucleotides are TGTGCCAGCAGTTTAGGTTGTAAAGGTGAAGCTTTCTTT.

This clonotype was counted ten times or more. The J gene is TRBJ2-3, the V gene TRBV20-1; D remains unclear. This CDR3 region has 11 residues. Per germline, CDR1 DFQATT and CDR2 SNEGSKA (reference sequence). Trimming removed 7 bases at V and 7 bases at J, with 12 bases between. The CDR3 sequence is CSGITTNTQYF. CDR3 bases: TGCAGTGGTATCACAACAAATACGCAGTATTTT.

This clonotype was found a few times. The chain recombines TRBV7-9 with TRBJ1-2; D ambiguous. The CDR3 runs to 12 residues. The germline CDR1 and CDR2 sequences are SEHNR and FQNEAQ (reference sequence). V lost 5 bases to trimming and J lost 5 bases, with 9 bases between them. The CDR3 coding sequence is TGTGCCAGCAGCCTGGCAGATTATGGCTACACCTTC. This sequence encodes CASSLADYGYTF. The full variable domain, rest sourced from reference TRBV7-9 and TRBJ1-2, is DTGVSQNPRHKITKRGQNVTFRCDPISEHNRLYWYRQTLGQGPEFLTYFQNEAQLEKSRLLSDRFSAERPKGSFSTLEIQRTEQGDSAMYLCASSLADYGYTFGSGTRLTVV.

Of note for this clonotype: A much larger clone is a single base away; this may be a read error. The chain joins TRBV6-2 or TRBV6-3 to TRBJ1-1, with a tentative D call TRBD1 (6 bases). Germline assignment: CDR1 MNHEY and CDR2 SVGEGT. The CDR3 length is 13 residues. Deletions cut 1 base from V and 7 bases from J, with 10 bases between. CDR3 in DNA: TGTGCCAGCAGTTACTACAGGGTAGGTGAAGCTTTCTTT. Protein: CASSYYRVGEAFF.

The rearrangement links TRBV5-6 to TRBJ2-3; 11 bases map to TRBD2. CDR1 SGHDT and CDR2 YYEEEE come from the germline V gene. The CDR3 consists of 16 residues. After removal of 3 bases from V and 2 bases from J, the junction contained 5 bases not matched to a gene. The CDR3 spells CASSWGTSGLTDTQYF. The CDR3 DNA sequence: TGTGCCAGCAGCTGGGGGACTAGCGGACTCACAGATACGCAGTATTTT.

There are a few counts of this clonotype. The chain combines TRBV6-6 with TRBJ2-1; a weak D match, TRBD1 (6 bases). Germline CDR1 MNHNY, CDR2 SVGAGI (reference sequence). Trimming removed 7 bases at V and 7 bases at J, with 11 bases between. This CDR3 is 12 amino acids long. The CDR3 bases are TGTGCCAGCACCCGGACAGAGAATGAGCAGTTCTTC. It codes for CASTRTENEQFF.

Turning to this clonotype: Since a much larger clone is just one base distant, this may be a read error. Here the CDR3 DNA reads TGCAGTGCCCGGACCCTAGCGGGAACCCCCTACGAGCGGTACTTC. Translated, it gives CSARTLAGTPYERYF. V usage is TRBV20-1 and J usage is TRBJ2-7, with 9 bases identical to TRBD2. Germline assignment: CDR1 DFQATT and CDR2 SNEGSKA (reference sequence). This CDR3 is 15 amino acids long.

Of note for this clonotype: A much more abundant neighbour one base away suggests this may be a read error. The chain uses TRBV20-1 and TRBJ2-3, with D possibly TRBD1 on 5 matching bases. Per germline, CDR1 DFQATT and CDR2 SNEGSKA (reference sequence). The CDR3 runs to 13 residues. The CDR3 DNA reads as TGCAGTGCTAGCTTACTTCTGACAGATTCGCAGTATTTT. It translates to CSASLLLTDSQYF.

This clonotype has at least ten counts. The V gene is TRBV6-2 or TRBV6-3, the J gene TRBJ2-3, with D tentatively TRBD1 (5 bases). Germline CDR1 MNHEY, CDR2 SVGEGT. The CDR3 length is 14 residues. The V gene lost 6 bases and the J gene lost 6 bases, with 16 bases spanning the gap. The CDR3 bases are TGTGCCAGCAGAAAGACAGCACCCCTGGATACGCAGTATTTT. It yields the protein CASRKTAPLDTQYF.

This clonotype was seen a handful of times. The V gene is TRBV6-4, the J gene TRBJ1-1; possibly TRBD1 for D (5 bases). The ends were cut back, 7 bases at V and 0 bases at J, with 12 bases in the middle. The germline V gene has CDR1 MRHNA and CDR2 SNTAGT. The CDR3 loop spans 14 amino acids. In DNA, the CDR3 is TGTGCCAGCAAAGAGACAGTTCTGAACACTGAAGCTTTCTTT. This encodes CASKETVLNTEAFF.

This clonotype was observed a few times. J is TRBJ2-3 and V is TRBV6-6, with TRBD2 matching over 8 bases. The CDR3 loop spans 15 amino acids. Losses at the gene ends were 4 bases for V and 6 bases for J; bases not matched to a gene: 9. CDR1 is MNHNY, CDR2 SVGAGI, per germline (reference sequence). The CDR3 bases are TGTGCCAGCAGTTCACTAGCGGTCCCCGGCGATACGCAGTATTTT. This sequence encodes CASSSLAVPGDTQYF.